The sequence of this TCR beta chain was determined in a study of T-cell memory formation after mild COVID-19. Study context: TCR clusters were mostly donor specific.

Comment on this clonotype: Its matching antigen is unknown.

Amplification by 5'RACE using constant-segment primers produced TCR alpha and TCR beta cDNA libraries that carried sample barcodes and UMIs. MiXCR, run by TCRdb on the 5' RACE reads, gives a single entry per CDR3 protein. The sample holds about 110,000 distinct CDR3 sequences; approximately 15% are singletons and the top ten take around 40%. The length of the CDR3 is 15 residues. The J segment lost 7 bases and the V segment lost 3 bases, leaving 3 bases of the junction unmatched. The germline gives CDR1 SGHKS, CDR2 YYEKEE (reference sequence). Findings and limits, study-wide: CD4+ contracting clones were mainly CM and EM; CD8+ ones, EMRA. Some clones that responded turned up in pre-infection memory, which suggests that cross-reactive memory joined in.

The chain employs TRBV5-5 and TRBJ2-1; 14 nucleotides agree with TRBD2. Sequenced material: PBMCs or a T cell subset sorted from them (not recorded which). The source of this sequence is a man between 18 and 29 years old who had mild COVID-19 (a few samples of this study predate the infection). Cell type and time point are not known. In DNA form, the CDR3 reads TGTGCCAGCAGCTCATGGACTAGCGGGGGGAATGAGCAGTTCTTC. It is translated as CASSSWTSGGNEQFF.